The 22 T cell receptor beta chains in this list originate from one sample, sequenced in a study of control samples from healthy donors and cancer patients (dated by TCRdb to the early 2020s). Receptor libraries were prepared by the immunoSEQ multiplex PCR assay. Entries here come from immuneACCESS through TCRdb and include only in-frame sequences with V and J called. Some clones fail to appear in such tables; in the studies checked, an unresolved V gene covers under half of the shortfall, and the cause of the remainder is unknown. The sample includes 120,000 to 150,000 clones, with 75% to 90% observed a single time. About 4.9% of the sample lies in the top ten. The specimen was blood. These receptors originate from a man younger than 40 in good health.

The V gene is TRBV9, the J gene TRBJ2-3; a possible D gene is TRBD2 (5 bases). The germline V gene has CDR1 SGDLS and CDR2 YYNGEE. Between the trimmed V and J ends, which lost 4 bases and 2 bases, there was a span of 20 bases. This CDR3 has 17 amino acids. The CDR3 is CASSPGPGEPHTDTQYF. As DNA, the CDR3 is TGTGCCAGCAGCCCCGGACCCGGGGAGCCACACACAGATACGCAGTATTTT.

The V call is TRBV5-4, the J call TRBJ1-6; D is undetermined. Germline CDR1 reads SGHNT; CDR2 reads YYREEE (reference sequence). The ends were cut back, 0 bases at V and 6 bases at J, with 10 bases in the middle. The CDR3 consists of 15 residues. CDR3 region: CASSLGPNINSPLHF. As DNA, the CDR3 is TGTGCCAGCAGCTTGGGGCCGAATATTAATTCACCCCTCCACTTT.

This chain connects TRBV6-2 or TRBV6-3 to TRBJ1-1; D perhaps matches TRBD1 (5 bases). The CDR3 is 13 residues long. Trimming removed 2 bases from V and 5 bases from J, with 9 bases in between. Germline CDR1 reads MNHEY; CDR2 reads SVGEGT. Here the CDR3 DNA reads TGTGCCAGCAGTTACACAGGTGGGACTGAAGCTTTCTTT. Its protein is CASSYTGGTEAFF.

The CDR3 nucleotides read TGTGCCAGCAGCGTAGACCTGGCGGGTAATTCACCCCTCCACTTT. Its protein is CASSVDLAGNSPLHF. The J gene is TRBJ1-6, the V gene TRBV9, with D unresolved. This CDR3 contains 15 residues. Trimming removed 0 bases from V and 6 bases from J, with 10 bases in between. Germline loops: CDR1 SGDLS, CDR2 YYNGEE.

The chain carries TRBV7-2 and TRBJ2-3; D may match TRBD1 or TRBD2 (5 bases each). V dropped 4 bases and J dropped 2 bases, with 10 bases sitting between them. The CDR3 is 14 amino acids. Germline CDR1 is SGHTA and CDR2 is FQGNSA. The CDR3 region is CASSWDRTTDTQYF. The CDR3 nucleotides read TGTGCCAGCAGCTGGGACCGAACCACAGATACGCAGTATTTT. The variable domain in full, completed from reference TRBV7-2 and TRBJ2-3, reads GAGVSQSPSNKVTEKGKDVELRCDPISGHTALYWYRQSLGQGLEFLIYFQGNSAPDKSGLPSDRFSAERTGGSVSTLTIQRTQQEDSAVYLCASSWDRTTDTQYFGPGTRLTVL.

This chain connects TRBV5-5 to TRBJ1-2; D may be TRBD1 (6 bases). In germline, CDR1 is SGHKS, CDR2 YYEKEE (reference sequence). The V and J ends lost 3 bases and 1 base respectively, with 10 bases between them. This CDR3 spans 14 amino acids. CDR3 in amino acids: CASSSSGVNYGYTF. The CDR3 coding sequence is TGTGCCAGCAGCTCATCAGGGGTTAACTATGGCTACACCTTC.

The rearrangement uses TRBV7-9 and TRBJ1-6, with D possibly matching TRBD1 (5 bases). V was clipped by 5 bases and J by 7 bases, with 12 bases between them. Germline V gene data show CDR1 as SEHNR and CDR2 as FQNEAQ (reference sequence). The CDR3 contains 14 residues. The CDR3 nucleotides are TGTGCCAGCAGCCTCGACAGCCGGAATTCACCCCTCCACTTT. Its protein product is CASSLDSRNSPLHF.

The J gene is TRBJ1-1, the V gene TRBV7-9; D not resolved. V was cut by 7 bases and J by 11 bases, with 11 bases left in between. Germline V gene sequence: CDR1 SEHNR, CDR2 FQNEAQ (reference sequence). The CDR3 sequence is 10 residues long. CDR3 in amino acids: CASTLELAFF. CDR3 DNA: TGTGCCAGCACTCTAGAGTTGGCTTTCTTT.

This chain connects TRBV7-3 to TRBJ1-2; tentatively, D is TRBD1 (6 bases). CDR3 length: 13 amino acids. V dropped 3 bases and J dropped 6 bases, with 11 bases sitting between them. The germline CDR1 and CDR2 sequences are SGHTA and FQGTGA. Here the CDR3 reads CASSLNRENGYTF. The CDR3 DNA reads as TGTGCCAGCAGCTTGAACAGGGAGAATGGCTACACCTTC.

This chain connects TRBV5-1 to TRBJ2-4; either TRBD1 or TRBD2 may supply D (6 bases each). CDR3 length: 15 amino acids. V was pared by 7 bases and J by 0 bases, with 14 bases between. Germline V gene sequence: CDR1 SGHRS, CDR2 YFSETQ. CDR3 sequence reads: CASSGGGLAKNIQYF. The CDR3 DNA reads as TGCGCCAGCTCCGGAGGGGGGCTAGCCAAAAACATTCAGTACTTC. The variable domain in full, completed from reference TRBV5-1 and TRBJ2-4, reads KAGVTQTPRYLIKTRGQQVTLSCSPISGHRSVSWYQQTPGQGLQFLFEYFSETQRNKGNFPGRFSGRQFSNSRSEMNVSTLELGDSALYLCASSGGGLAKNIQYFGAGTRLSVL.

This clone has only a few counts. The conserved closing phenylalanine or tryptophan is absent in this CDR3, likely reflecting a read error. No DNA is shown, since the ends of the CDR3 on it are uncertain; the CDR3 is the one TCRdb lists. The chain recombines TRBV29-1 with TRBJ1-1. In germline, CDR1 is SQVTM, CDR2 ANQGSEA. The CDR3 length is 9 residues, termini included. The CDR3 here is CSVEEGWGL.

The chain uses TRBV3-1 (or the pseudogene TRBV3-2) and TRBJ2-1; no reliable D call. Germline V lookup: CDR1 LGHDT, CDR2 YNNKEL (reference sequence). The length of the CDR3 is 11 residues. V was shortened by 0 bases and J by 12 bases, with 6 bases between the two germline ends. DNA for the CDR3: TGTGCCAGCAGCCAAGACGGCGGGCAGTTCTTC. It specifies CASSQDGGQFF.

The chain employs TRBV6-2 or TRBV6-3 and TRBJ1-5, with D maybe TRBD1 (5 bases). The CDR3 extends over 18 amino acids. V shed 6 bases and J shed 2 bases, with 23 bases lying between them. CDR1 is MNHEY and CDR2 is SVGEGT in the germline V gene. The DNA of the CDR3 is TGTGCCAGCAGCCGAACCGGGACGTCGGGTTTAGGCAATCAGCCCCAGCATTTT. As protein: CASSRTGTSGLGNQPQHF.

This chain uses TRBV6-2 or TRBV6-3 with TRBJ1-1, with TRBD1 identical over 8 bases. CDR3 size: 13 residues. With 5 bases clipped from V and 5 bases from J, the junction kept 4 bases outside the gene matches. CDR1 and CDR2 (germline): MNHEY, SVGEGT. The CDR3 here is CASSRQGRTEAFF. The CDR3 bases are TGTGCCAGCAGTCGACAGGGGCGTACTGAAGCTTTCTTT.

The chain couples TRBV18 to TRBJ1-3; D remains unclear. Trimming removed 3 bases from V and 0 bases from J, with 9 bases in between. This CDR3 has 15 residues. Germline V gives CDR1 KGHSH, CDR2 LQKENI. The DNA of the CDR3 is TGTGCCAGCTCACCCCCGTACTCCTCTGGAAACACCATATATTTT. Its protein is CASSPPYSSGNTIYF.

The V and J genes are TRBV19 and TRBJ2-1, with 7 nucleotides matching TRBD2. Germline V gives CDR1 LNHDA, CDR2 SQIVND (reference sequence). CDR3 length equals 14 residues. The V segment lost 6 bases and the J segment 2 bases; nucleotides outside the gene matches: 4. The CDR3 reads CASRSGLAYNEQFF. CDR3 bases: TGTGCCAGTAGGTCCGGACTAGCCTACAATGAGCAGTTCTTC.

V gene TRBV12-3 or TRBV12-4 combines with J gene TRBJ1-5, with D maybe TRBD1 (6 bases). The length of the CDR3 is 13 residues. The V gene lost 5 bases and the J gene lost 3 bases, with 8 bases spanning the gap. CDR3 nucleotides: TGTGCCAGCAGTACAGGGCCCAATCAGCCCCAGCATTTT. Its protein product is CASSTGPNQPQHF.

The rearrangement links TRBV3-1 (or the pseudogene TRBV3-2) to TRBJ2-2; TRBD2 might be the D (5 bases). CDR1 is LGHDT, CDR2 YNNKEL, per germline (reference sequence). The length of the CDR3 is 14 residues. V was shortened by 5 bases and J by 4 bases, with 11 bases between the two germline ends. Here the CDR3 DNA reads TGTGCCAGCAGCATCTATGGGAGCACCGGGGAGCTGTTTTTT. Amino acid sequence: CASSIYGSTGELFF.

V gene TRBV19 combines with J gene TRBJ1-2; 7 positions agree with TRBD1. The CDR3 runs to 14 residues. Looked up from germline, CDR1 is LNHDA and CDR2 is SQIVND (reference sequence). The V gene end was trimmed by 5 bases and the J gene end by 1 base; junction bases not matched to a gene: 4. CDR3 region: CASSRDRLNYGYTF. Written as DNA, the CDR3 is TGTGCCAGTAGTCGGGACAGACTTAACTATGGCTACACCTTC.

The chain is built from TRBV4-2 and TRBJ2-1, with a weak D call TRBD2 (6 bases). CDR1 LGHNA and CDR2 YNFKEQ come from the germline V gene. The germline V and J ends were trimmed by 0 bases and 4 bases, with 10 bases remaining between them. This CDR3 spans 15 amino acids. Here the CDR3 reads CASSQERGTYNEQFF. The DNA for the CDR3 is TGTGCCAGCAGCCAAGAACGGGGGACGTACAATGAGCAGTTCTTC.

This clone was detected only a few times. This sample also contains other DNA sequences that code for the same CDR3. V and J are TRBV9 and TRBJ1-4, with D possibly being TRBD1 (5 bases). Germline V gene data show CDR1 as SGDLS and CDR2 as YYNGEE. The CDR3 loop spans 15 amino acids. V was pared by 0 bases and J by 7 bases, with 13 bases between. The CDR3 reads CASSVGAREGEKLFF. For the CDR3, the DNA is TGTGCCAGCAGCGTAGGAGCCAGGGAAGGTGAAAAACTGTTTTTT.

V is TRBV21-1 and J is TRBJ2-5; the table's D gene call, TRBD2, was not cross checked with the DNA. TRBV21-1 is described as a pseudogene. The CDR3 extends over 17 amino acids. The CDR3 spells CASSSGVTSGRRETQYF. The CDR3 nucleotides are TGTGCCAGCAGCTCTGGGGTGACTAGCGGGAGACGGGAGACCCAGTACTTC.